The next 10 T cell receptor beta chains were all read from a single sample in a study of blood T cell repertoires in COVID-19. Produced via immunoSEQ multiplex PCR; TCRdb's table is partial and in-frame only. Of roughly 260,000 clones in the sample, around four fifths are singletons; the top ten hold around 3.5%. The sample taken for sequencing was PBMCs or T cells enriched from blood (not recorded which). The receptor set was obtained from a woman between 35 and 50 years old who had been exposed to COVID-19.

In nucleotides, the CDR3 is TGCGCCAGCAGCCAAGGGTTTGGCGGGGGCCCTTCCTACAATGAGCAGTTCTTC. The encoded protein is CASSQGFGGGPSYNEQFF. The gene calls are TRBV4-1 and TRBJ2-1; D may be TRBD2 (7 bases). There are 18 residues in the CDR3. CDR1 and CDR2 from the germline V gene are MGHRA and YSYEKL. The V end was cut by 1 base, the J end by 1 base, with 17 bases between.

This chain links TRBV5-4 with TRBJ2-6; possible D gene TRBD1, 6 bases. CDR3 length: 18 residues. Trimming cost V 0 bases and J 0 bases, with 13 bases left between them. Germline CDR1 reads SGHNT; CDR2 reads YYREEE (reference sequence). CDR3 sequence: CASSLGGLLPSGANVLTF. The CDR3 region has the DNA TGTGCCAGCAGCTTGGGGGGGCTCCTCCCCTCTGGGGCCAACGTCCTGACTTTC.

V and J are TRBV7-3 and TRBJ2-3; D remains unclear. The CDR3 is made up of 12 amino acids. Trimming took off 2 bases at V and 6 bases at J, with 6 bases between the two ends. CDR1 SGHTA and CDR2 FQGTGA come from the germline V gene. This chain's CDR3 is CASSLVRDTQYF. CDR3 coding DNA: TGTGCCAGCAGCTTAGTGAGGGATACGCAGTATTTT.

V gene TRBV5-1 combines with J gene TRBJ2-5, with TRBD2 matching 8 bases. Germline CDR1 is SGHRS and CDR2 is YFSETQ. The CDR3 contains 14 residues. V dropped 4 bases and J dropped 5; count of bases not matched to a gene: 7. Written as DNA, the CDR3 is TGCGCCAGCAGCCCAGGACAGCGGGAGGAGACCCAGTACTTC. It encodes CASSPGQREETQYF.

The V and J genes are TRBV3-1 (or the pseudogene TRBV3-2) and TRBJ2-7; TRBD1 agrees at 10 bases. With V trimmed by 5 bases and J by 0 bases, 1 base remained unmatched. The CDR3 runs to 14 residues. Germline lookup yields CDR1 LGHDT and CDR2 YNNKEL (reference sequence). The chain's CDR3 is CASSRTGGSYEQYF. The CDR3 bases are TGTGCCAGCAGCAGGACAGGGGGCTCCTACGAGCAGTACTTC.

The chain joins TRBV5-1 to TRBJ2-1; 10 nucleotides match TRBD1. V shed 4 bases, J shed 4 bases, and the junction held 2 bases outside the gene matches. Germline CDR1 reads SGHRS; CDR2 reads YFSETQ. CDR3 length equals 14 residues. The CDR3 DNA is TGCGCCAGCAGCCGGGACAGGGGATACAATGAGCAGTTCTTC. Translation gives CASSRDRGYNEQFF.

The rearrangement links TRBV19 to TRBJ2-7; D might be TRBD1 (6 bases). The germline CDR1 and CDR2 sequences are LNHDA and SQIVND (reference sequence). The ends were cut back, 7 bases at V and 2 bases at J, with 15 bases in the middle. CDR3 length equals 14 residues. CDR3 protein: CASKNGAGAYEQYF. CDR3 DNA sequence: TGTGCCAGTAAGAACGGGGCAGGGGCCTACGAGCAGTACTTC.

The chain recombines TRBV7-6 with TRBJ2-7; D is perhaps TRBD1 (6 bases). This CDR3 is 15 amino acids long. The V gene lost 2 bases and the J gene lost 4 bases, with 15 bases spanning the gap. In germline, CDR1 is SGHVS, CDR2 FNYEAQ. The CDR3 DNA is TGTGCCAGCAGCTTATGGTCGGAACAGGGATACGAGCAGTACTTC. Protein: CASSLWSEQGYEQYF.

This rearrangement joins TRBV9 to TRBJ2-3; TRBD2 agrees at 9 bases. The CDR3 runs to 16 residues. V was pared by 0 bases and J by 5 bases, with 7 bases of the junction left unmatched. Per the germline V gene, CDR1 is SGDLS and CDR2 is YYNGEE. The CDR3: CASSVGGGGGGDTQYF. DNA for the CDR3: TGTGCCAGCAGCGTAGGCGGCGGGGGGGGAGGAGATACGCAGTATTTT.

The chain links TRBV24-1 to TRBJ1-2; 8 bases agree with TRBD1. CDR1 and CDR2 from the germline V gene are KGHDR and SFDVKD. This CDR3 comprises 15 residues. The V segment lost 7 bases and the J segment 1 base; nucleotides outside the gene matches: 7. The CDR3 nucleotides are TGTGCCACCAGGGGACAGGTCCCACTTAACTATGGCTACACCTTC. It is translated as CATRGQVPLNYGYTF.